This section outlines one TCR beta chain sequence together with its context. Its antigen remains unidentified. This may be a read error, as it is one base from a much larger clone. Amplification of TCR beta CDR3 regions was performed using RNA transcripts as template. HTBI primers were used for first-round RT-PCR of the TCR CDR3. TCRdb ran MiXCR on the multiplex PCR reads and lists one entry per CDR3 protein. This table has 600,000 to 800,000 distinct CDR3 sequences, approximately 40% appearing once. For Graves' hyperthyroidism to be stable, ophthalmopathy could not progress within 18 months. Each 10 ml fresh peripheral blood draw supplied the PBMCs. This record comes from a study of T cells in Graves' hyperthyroidism and ophthalmopathy. Study outcomes and limitations: Onset of ophthalmopathy came a median around 7.1 months after the model predicted it.

CDR1 MDHEN and CDR2 SYDVKM come from the germline V gene. There are 14 residues in the CDR3. The germline V and J ends were trimmed by 8 bases and 2 bases, with 16 bases remaining between them. The receptor comes from a middle-aged woman with Graves' hyperthyroidism. Sequenced: blood. The rearrangement uses TRBV28 and TRBJ2-7; no clear D gene. The CDR3 sequence: CASDARAFPYEQYF. CDR3 coding DNA: TGTGCCAGCGACGCCCGAGCGTTTCCCTACGAGCAGTACTTC.